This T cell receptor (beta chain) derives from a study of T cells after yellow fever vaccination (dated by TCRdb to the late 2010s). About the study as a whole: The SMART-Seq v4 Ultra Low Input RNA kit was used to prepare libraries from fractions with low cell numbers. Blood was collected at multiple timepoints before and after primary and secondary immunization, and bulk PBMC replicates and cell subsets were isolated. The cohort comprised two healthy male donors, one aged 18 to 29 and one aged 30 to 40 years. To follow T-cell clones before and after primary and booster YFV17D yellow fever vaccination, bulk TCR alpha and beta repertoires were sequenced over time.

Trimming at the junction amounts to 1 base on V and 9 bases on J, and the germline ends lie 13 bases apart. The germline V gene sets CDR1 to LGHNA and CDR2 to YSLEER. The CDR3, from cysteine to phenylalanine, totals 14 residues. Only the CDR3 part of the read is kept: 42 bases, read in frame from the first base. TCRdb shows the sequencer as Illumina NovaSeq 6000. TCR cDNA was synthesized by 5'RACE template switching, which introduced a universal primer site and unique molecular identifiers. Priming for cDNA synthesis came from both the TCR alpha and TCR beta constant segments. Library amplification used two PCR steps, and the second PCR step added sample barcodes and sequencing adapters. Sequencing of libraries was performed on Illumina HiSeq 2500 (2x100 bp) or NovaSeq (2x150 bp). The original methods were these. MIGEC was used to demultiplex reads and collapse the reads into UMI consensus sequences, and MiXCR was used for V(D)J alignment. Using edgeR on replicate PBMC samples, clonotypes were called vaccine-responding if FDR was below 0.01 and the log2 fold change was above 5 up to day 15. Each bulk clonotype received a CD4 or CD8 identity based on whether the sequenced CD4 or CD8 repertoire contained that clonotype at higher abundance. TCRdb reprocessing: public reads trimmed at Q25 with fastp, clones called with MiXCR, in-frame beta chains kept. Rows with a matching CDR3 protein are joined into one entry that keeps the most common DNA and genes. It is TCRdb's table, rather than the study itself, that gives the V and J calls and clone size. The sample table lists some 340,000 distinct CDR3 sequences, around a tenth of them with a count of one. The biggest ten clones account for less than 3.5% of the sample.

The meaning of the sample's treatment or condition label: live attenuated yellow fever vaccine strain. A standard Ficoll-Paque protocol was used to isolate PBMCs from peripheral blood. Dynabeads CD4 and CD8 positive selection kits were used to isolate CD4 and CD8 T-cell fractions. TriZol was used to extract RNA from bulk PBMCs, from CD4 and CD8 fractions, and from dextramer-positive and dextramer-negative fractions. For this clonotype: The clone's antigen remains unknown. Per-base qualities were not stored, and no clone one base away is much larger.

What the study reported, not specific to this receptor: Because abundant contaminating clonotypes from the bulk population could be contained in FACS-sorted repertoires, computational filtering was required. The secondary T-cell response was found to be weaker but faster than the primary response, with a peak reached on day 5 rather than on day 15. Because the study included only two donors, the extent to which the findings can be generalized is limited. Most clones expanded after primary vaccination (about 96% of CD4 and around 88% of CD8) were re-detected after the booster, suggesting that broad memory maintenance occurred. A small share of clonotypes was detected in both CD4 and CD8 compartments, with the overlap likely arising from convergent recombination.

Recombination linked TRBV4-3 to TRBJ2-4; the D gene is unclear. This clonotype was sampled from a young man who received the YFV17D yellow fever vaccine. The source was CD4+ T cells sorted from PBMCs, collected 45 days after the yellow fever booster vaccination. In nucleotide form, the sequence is TGCGCCAGCAGCCAAGGGTCCCGGGCAAGCATTCAGTACTTC. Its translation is CASSQGSRASIQYF.